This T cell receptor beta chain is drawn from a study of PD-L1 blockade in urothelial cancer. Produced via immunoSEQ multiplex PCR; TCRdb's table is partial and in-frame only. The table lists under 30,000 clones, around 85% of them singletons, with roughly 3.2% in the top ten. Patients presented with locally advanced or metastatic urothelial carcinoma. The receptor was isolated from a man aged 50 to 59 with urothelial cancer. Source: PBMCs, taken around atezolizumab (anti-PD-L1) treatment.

CDR3 in DNA: TGTGCCAGCAGCCCCGGGACATCAACTAATGAAAAACTGTTTTTT. Its translation is CASSPGTSTNEKLFF. The rearrangement uses TRBV9 and TRBJ1-4, with D maybe TRBD1 (6 bases). V lost 4 bases and J lost 0, with 10 bases in between. The CDR3 consists of 15 residues. Looked up from germline, CDR1 is SGDLS and CDR2 is YYNGEE.